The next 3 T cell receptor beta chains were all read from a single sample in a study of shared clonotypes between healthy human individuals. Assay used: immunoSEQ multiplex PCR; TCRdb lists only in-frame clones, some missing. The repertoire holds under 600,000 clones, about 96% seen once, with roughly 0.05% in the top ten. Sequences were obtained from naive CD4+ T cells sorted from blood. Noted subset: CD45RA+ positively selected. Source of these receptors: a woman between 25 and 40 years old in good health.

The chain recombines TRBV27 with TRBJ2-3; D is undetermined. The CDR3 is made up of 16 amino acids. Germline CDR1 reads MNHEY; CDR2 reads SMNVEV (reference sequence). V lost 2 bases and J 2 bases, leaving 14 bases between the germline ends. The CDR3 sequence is CASSLSPRRTTDTQYF. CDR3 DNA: TGTGCCAGCAGTTTAAGTCCTCGGCGGACCACAGATACGCAGTATTTT.

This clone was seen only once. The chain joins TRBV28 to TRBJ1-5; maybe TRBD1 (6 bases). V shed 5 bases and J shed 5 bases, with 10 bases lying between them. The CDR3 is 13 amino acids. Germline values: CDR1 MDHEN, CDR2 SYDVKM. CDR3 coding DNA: TGTGCCAGCAGTGGACAGAGCTATCAGCCCCAGCATTTT. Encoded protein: CASSGQSYQPQHF.

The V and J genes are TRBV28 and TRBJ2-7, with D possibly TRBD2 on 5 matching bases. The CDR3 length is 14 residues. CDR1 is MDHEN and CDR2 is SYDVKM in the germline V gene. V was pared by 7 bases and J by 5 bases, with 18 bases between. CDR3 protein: CASTRATGSDEQYF. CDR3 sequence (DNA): TGTGCCAGCACCCGGGCGACGGGGTCGGACGAGCAGTACTTC.